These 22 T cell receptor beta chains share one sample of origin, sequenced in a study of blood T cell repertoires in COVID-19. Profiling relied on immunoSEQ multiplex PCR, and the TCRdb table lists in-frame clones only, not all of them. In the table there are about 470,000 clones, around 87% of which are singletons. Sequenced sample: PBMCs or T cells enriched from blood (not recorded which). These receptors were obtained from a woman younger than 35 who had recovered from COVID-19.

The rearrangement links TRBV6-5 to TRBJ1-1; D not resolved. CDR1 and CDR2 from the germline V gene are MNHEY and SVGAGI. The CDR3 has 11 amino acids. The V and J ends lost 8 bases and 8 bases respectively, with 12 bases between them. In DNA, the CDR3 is TGTGCCAGCTCGAAGGAGCTAGAAGCTTTCTTT. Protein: CASSKELEAFF.

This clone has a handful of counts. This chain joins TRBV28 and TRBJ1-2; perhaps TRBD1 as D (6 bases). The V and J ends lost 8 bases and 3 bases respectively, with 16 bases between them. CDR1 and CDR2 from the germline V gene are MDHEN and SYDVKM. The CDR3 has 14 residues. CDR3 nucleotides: TGTGCCAGCGCCCCCCCAGGGGAAGACTATGGCTACACCTTC. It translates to CASAPPGEDYGYTF.

CDR3 coding DNA: TGTGCCAGCATGGTCAGGGAAGAGACCCAGTACTTC. The encoded protein is CASMVREETQYF. V gene TRBV2 combines with J gene TRBJ2-5, with D perhaps matching TRBD1 (5 bases). CDR1 is SNHLY, CDR2 FYNNEI, per germline. The ends were cut back, 7 bases at V and 3 bases at J, with 9 bases in the middle. This CDR3 region has 12 residues.

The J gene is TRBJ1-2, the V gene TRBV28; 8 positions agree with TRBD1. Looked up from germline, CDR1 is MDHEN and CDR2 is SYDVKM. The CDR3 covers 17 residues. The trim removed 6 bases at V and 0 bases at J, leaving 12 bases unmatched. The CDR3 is CASSPSGQGHANYGYTF. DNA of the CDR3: TGTGCCAGCAGCCCCTCCGGACAGGGCCACGCTAACTATGGCTACACCTTC.

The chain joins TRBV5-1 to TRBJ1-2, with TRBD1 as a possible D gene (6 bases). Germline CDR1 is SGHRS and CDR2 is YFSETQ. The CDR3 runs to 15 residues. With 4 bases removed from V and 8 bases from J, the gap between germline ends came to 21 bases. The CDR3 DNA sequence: TGCGCCAGCAGCGTCTCCCCTCAGGGGTTGGGCGGCTACACCTTC. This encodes CASSVSPQGLGGYTF. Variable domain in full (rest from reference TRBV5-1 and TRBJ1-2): KAGVTQTPRYLIKTRGQQVTLSCSPISGHRSVSWYQQTPGQGLQFLFEYFSETQRNKGNFPGRFSGRQFSNSRSEMNVSTLELGDSALYLCASSVSPQGLGGYTFGSGTRLTVV.

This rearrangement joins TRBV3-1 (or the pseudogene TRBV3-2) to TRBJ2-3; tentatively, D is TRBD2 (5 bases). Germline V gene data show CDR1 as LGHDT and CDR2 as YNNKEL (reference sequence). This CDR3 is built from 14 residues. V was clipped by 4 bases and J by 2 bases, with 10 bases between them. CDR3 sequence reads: CASSPSGITDTQYF. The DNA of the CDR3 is TGTGCCAGCAGCCCGAGCGGAATCACAGATACGCAGTATTTT.

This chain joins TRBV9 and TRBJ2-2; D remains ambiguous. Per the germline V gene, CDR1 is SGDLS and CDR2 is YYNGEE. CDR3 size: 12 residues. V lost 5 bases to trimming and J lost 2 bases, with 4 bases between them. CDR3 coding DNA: TGTGCCAGCAGTCAAAACACCGGGGAGCTGTTTTTT. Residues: CASSQNTGELFF.

The CDR3 spells CASWSAYNEQFF. The CDR3 region has the DNA TGTGCCAGCTGGAGCGCATACAATGAGCAGTTCTTC. J is TRBJ2-1 and V is TRBV3-1 (or the pseudogene TRBV3-2); D is unclear. The germline V gene has CDR1 LGHDT and CDR2 YNNKEL (reference sequence). V lost 8 bases and J lost 4, with 9 bases in between. The CDR3 runs to 12 residues.

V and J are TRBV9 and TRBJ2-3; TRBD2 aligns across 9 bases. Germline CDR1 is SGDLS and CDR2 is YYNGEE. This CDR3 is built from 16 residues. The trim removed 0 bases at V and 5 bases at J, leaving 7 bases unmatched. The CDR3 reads CASSVGFSGGGDTQYF. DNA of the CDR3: TGTGCCAGCAGCGTAGGTTTTAGCGGGGGAGGAGATACGCAGTATTTT.

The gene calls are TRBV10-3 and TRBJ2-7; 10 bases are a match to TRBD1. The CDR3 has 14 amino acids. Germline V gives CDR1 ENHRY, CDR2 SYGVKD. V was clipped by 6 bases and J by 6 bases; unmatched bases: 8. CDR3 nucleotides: TGTGCCATCAGGGCGGGACAGGGGCTTGGCGAGCAGTACTTC. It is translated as CAIRAGQGLGEQYF.

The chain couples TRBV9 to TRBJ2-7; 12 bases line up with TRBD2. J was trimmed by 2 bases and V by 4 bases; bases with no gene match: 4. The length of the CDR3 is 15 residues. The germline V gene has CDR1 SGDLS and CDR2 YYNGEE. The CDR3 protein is CASSPTSGGPYEQYF. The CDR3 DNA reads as TGTGCCAGCAGCCCGACTAGCGGGGGACCCTACGAGCAGTACTTC. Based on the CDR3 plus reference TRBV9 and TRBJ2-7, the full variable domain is DSGVTQTPKHLITATGQRVTLRCSPRSGDLSVYWYQQSLDQGLQFLIQYYNGEERAKGNILERFSAQQFPDLHSELNLSSLELGDSALYFCASSPTSGGPYEQYFGPGTRLTVT.

CDR3 amino acids: CASRDSRTDTQYF. The CDR3 DNA reads TGCGCCAGCAGGGACTCACGCACAGATACGCAGTATTTT. V and J are TRBV10-1 and TRBJ2-3, with TRBD2 as a possible D gene (5 bases). In germline, CDR1 is WNHNN, CDR2 SYGVQD (reference sequence). V was clipped by 6 bases and J by 1 base, with 8 bases between them. The CDR3 spans 13 residues.

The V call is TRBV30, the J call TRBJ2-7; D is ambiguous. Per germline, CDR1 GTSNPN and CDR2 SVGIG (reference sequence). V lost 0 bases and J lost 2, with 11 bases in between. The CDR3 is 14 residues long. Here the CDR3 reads CAWSVNPPTYEQYF. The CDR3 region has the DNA TGTGCCTGGAGTGTTAATCCTCCTACCTACGAGCAGTACTTC.

The DNA of the CDR3 is TGCGCCAGCAGCATGTTGACAGGGGGCGCCGGGACTAGCACAGATACGCAGTATTTT. Amino acid sequence: CASSMLTGGAGTSTDTQYF. V and J are TRBV5-1 and TRBJ2-3; 10 bases are a match to TRBD1. V lost 4 bases to trimming and J lost 0 bases; unmatched junction nucleotides: 14. The CDR3 is 19 amino acids. Per the germline V gene, CDR1 is SGHRS and CDR2 is YFSETQ.

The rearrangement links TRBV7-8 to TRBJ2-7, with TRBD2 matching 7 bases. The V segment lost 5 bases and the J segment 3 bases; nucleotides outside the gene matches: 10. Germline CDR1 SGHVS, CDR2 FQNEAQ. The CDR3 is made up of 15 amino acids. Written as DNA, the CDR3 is TGTGCCAGCAGCGGGCGAACTAGCGATTACTACGAGCAGTACTTC. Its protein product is CASSGRTSDYYEQYF.

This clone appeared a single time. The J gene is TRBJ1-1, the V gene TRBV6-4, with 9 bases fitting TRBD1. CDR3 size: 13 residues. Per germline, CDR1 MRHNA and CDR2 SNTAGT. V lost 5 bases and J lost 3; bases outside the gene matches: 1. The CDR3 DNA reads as TGTGCCAGCAGTCGACAGGGGGACACTGAAGCTTTCTTT. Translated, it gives CASSRQGDTEAFF.

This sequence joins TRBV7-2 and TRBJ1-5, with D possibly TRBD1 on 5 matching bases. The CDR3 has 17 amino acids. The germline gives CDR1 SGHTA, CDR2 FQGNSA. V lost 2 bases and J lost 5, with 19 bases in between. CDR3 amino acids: CASSLYFDSGVDQPQHF. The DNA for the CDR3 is TGTGCCAGCAGCTTATATTTCGACAGCGGGGTTGATCAGCCCCAGCATTTT.

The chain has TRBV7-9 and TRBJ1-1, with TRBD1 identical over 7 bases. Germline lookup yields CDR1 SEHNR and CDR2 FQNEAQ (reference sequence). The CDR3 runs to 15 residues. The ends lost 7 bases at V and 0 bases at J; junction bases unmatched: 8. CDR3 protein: CASNLPGGVNTEAFF. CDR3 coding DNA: TGTGCCAGCAACCTACCAGGGGGAGTGAACACTGAAGCTTTCTTT.

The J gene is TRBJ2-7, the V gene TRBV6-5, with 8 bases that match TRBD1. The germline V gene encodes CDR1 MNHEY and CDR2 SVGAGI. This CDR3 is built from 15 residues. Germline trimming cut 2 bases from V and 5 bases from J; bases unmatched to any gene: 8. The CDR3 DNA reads TGTGCCAGCAGTTACGTACAGGGGGATCGCGACGAGCAGTACTTC. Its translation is CASSYVQGDRDEQYF.

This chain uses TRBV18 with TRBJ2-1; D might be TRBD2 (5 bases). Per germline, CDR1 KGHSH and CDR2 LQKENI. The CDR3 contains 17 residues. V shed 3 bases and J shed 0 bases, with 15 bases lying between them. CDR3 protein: CASSPGAGLSSYNEQFF. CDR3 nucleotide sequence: TGTGCCAGCTCACCGGGCGCGGGCCTTAGCTCCTACAATGAGCAGTTCTTC.

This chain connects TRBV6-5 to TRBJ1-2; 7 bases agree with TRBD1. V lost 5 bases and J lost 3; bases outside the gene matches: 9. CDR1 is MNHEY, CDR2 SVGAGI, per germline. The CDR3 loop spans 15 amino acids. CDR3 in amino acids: CASSNTDRVDYGYTF. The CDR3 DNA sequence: TGTGCCAGCAGTAATACAGACAGGGTTGACTATGGCTACACCTTC.

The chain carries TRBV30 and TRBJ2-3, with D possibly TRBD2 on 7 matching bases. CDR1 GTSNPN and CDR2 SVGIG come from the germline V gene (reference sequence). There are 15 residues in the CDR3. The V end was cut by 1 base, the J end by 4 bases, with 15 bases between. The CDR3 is CAWSGGRGQADTQYF. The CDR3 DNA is TGTGCCTGGAGTGGGGGGCGGGGGCAGGCAGATACGCAGTATTTT.